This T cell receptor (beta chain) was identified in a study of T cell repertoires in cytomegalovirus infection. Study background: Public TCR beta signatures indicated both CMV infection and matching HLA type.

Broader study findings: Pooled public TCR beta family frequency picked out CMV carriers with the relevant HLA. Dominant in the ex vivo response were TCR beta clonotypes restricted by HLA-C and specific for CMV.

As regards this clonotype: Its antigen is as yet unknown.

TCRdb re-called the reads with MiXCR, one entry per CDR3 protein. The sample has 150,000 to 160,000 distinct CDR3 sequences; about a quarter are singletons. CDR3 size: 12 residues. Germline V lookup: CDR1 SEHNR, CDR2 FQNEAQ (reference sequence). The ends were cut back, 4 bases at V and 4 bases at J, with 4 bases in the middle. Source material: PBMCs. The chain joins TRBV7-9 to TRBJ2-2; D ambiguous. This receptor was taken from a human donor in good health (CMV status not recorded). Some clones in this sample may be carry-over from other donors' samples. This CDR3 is CASSSITGELFF. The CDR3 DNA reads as TGTGCCAGCAGCTCAATCACCGGGGAGCTGTTTTTT.